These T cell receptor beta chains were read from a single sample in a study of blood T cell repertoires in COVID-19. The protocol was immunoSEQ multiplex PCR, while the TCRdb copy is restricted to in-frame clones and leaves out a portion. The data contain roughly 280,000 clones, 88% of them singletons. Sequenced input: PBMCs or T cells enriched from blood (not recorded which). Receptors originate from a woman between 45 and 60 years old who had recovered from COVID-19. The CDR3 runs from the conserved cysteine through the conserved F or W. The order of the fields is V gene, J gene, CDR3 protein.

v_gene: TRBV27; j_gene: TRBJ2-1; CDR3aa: CASSPGLVRFF
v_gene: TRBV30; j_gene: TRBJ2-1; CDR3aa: CAWSVRDEQFF
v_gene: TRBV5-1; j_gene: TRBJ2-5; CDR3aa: CASNSQGGSGETQYF
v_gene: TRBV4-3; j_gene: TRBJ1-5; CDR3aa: CASSQGLTSGNQPQHF
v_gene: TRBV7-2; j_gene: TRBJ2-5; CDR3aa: CASSTQRQETQYF
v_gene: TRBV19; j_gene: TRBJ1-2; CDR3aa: CASSMGGAGYYGYTF
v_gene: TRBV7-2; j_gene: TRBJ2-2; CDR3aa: CASSLVTGGTGELFF
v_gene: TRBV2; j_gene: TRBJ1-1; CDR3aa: CAIRDRVRAAFF
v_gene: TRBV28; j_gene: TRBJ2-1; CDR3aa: CASSLSGRGNEQFF
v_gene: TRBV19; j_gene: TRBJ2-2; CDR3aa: CASTKGRGPGELFF
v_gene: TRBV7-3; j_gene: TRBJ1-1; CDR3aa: CASSSQGGNTEAFF
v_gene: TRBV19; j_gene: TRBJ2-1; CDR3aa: CASSPAGLAHEQFF
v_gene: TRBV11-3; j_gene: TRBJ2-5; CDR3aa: CASSPTSGRAKETQYF
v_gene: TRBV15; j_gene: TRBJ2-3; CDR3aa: CATSSPNVAGALDTQYF
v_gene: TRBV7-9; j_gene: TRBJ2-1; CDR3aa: CASSPPRDRKNEQFF
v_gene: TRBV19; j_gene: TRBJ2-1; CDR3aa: CASSIGTSRNEQFF
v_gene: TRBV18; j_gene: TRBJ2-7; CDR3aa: CASSPGLAGPISYEQYF
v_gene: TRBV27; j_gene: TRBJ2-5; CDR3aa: CASSQVTGGGIETQYF
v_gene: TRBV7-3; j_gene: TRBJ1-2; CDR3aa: CASSFRGGYGYTF
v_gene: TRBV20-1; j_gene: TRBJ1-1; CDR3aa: CSAIVFQMAFF
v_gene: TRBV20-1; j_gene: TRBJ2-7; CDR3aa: CSASESGRAIGSQYF
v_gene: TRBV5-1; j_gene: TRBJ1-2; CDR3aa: CASTLRQGGYGYTF
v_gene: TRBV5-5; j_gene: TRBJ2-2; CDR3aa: CASSRTGGTTGELFF
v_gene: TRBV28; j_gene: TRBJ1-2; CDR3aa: CASSSPRDRVAYGYTF
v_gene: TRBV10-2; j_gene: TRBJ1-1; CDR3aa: CASSDPDRGNTEAFF
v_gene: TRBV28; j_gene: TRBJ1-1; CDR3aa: CASRTLKNTEAFF
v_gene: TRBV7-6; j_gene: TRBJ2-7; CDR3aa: CASRAGGSYEQYF
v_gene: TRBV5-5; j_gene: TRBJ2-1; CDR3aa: CASTAPLGHSNNEQFF